What follows are 30 T cell receptor beta chains derived from one specimen sequenced in a study of T cell responses to AZD1222 COVID-19 vaccine. TCRdb's table, derived via immunoSEQ multiplex PCR, lists solely in-frame clones and lacks some. The table shows 150,000 or so clones, with 70% to 90% occurring only once. Material: peripheral blood, obtained on day 0 of AZD1222 vaccination. Source of these receptors: an adult in good health.

V gene TRBV12-5 combines with J gene TRBJ1-5; unclear D gene. The CDR3 covers 14 residues. V lost 0 bases and J 4 bases, leaving 7 bases between the germline ends. Per the germline V gene, CDR1 is LGHNT and CDR2 is FRNRAP. In DNA form, the CDR3 reads TGTGCTAGTGGTTTGGTAGGACGGAATCAGCCCCAGCATTTT. Encoded protein: CASGLVGRNQPQHF.

V gene TRBV5-6 combines with J gene TRBJ2-1; no clear D. The CDR3 runs to 16 residues. Trimming left V 1 base short and J 4 bases short, with 15 bases between. Germline CDR1 and CDR2: SGHDT and YYEEEE. CDR3 sequence reads: CASSLPSLNIYNEQFF. CDR3 nucleotides: TGTGCCAGCAGCTTGCCATCCCTCAATATTTACAATGAGCAGTTCTTC. The variable domain in full, completed from reference TRBV5-6 and TRBJ2-1, reads DAGVTQSPTHLIKTRGQQVTLRCSPKSGHDTVSWYQQALGQGPQFIFQYYEEEERQRGNFPDRFSGHQFPNYSSELNVNALLLGDSALYLCASSLPSLNIYNEQFFGPGTRLTVL.

The count of this clone is one. This chain joins TRBV28 and TRBJ2-7, with 10 bases lining up with TRBD1. The CDR3 totals 17 residues. The germline gives CDR1 MDHEN, CDR2 SYDVKM. The trim removed 8 bases at V and 7 bases at J, leaving 20 bases unmatched. The CDR3 here is CASRLWTGGIRLREQYF. The CDR3 DNA follows: TGTGCCAGCCGTCTATGGACAGGGGGTATTAGGTTGCGGGAGCAGTACTTC.

The V gene is TRBV5-4, the J gene TRBJ2-1, with D maybe TRBD2 (6 bases). Germline V gene lookup returns CDR1 SGHNT and CDR2 YYREEE (reference sequence). This CDR3 is 15 amino acids long. Trimming cost V 2 bases and J 1 base, with 10 bases left between them. CDR3 in DNA: TGTGCCAGCAGCTTTATGGCGGGGTCCTACAATGAGCAGTTCTTC. It specifies CASSFMAGSYNEQFF.

The chain combines TRBV2 with TRBJ1-2; D gene uncertain. CDR1 SNHLY and CDR2 FYNNEI come from the germline V gene. Trimming left V 6 bases short and J 4 bases short, with 15 bases between. CDR3 length: 14 amino acids. The CDR3 coding sequence is TGTGCCAGCAGCCCCTCGGGCGTCGCCTATGGCTACACCTTC. This sequence encodes CASSPSGVAYGYTF.

This clone appeared a single time. The CDR3 bases are TGCGCCAGCAGCTTGGCCACCATTCAGTACTTC. It is translated as CASSLATIQYF. The chain has TRBV5-1 and TRBJ2-4; unclear D gene. Between the trimmed V and J ends, which lost 0 bases and 9 bases, there was a span of 4 bases. This CDR3 comprises 11 residues. The V gene's germline CDR1 is SGHRS and CDR2 YFSETQ.

The V gene is TRBV4-3, the J gene TRBJ2-1; D assignment may be TRBD1 or TRBD2 (5 bases each). Trimming removed 0 bases from V and 7 bases from J, with 13 bases in between. Germline V gene lookup returns CDR1 LGHNA and CDR2 YSLEER. CDR3 length: 15 residues. CDR3 nucleotides: TGCGCCAGCAGCCAAGATAAAAGGGGACGGAATGAGCAGTTCTTC. The encoded protein is CASSQDKRGRNEQFF.

The chain has TRBV28 and TRBJ2-7; 7 bases are a match to TRBD1. J gave up 4 bases and V 4 bases, and 10 bases lay outside the gene matches. This CDR3 contains 15 residues. Germline CDR1 is MDHEN and CDR2 is SYDVKM. CDR3 in DNA: TGTGCCAGCAGTTCAGCCCCAAGACAGGGATACGAGCAGTACTTC. It is translated as CASSSAPRQGYEQYF.

The chain combines TRBV7-2 with TRBJ2-3; TRBD2 agrees at 10 bases. This CDR3 region has 16 residues. The germline V gene has CDR1 SGHTA and CDR2 FQGNSA. Trimming cost V 1 base and J 0 bases; bases outside gene matches: 1. CDR3: CASSLVLAGSTDTQYF. The CDR3 DNA is TGTGCCAGCAGCTTAGTACTAGCGGGGAGCACAGATACGCAGTATTTT.

The rearrangement uses TRBV7-3 and TRBJ1-1; possibly TRBD1 for D (5 bases). V shed 5 bases and J shed 3 bases, with 19 bases lying between them. The CDR3 totals 16 residues. Germline CDR1 reads SGHTA; CDR2 reads FQGTGA. The CDR3 reads CASSPFAGTDYTEAFF. CDR3 in DNA: TGTGCCAGCAGCCCATTTGCCGGGACGGACTACACTGAAGCTTTCTTT. The whole variable domain, remainder taken from reference TRBV7-3 and TRBJ1-1, is GAGVSQTPSNKVTEKGKYVELRCDPISGHTALYWYRQSLGQGPEFLIYFQGTGAADDSGLPNDRFFAVRPEGSVSTLKIQRTERGDSAVYLCASSPFAGTDYTEAFFGQGTRLTVV.

The chain links TRBV4-1 to TRBJ1-1; TRBD1 might be the D (5 bases). V was clipped by 8 bases and J by 4 bases, with 17 bases between them. This CDR3 has 14 amino acids. From germline, CDR1 is MGHRA and CDR2 YSYEKL. In DNA, the CDR3 is TGCGCCAGCCGCGAAAGGGGTTTAGGCACTGAAGCTTTCTTT. It yields the protein CASRERGLGTEAFF.

The chain uses TRBV4-2 and TRBJ1-2; tentatively, D is TRBD1 (5 bases). The CDR3 extends over 12 amino acids. Germline V CDR1 and CDR2: LGHNA, YNFKEQ. Trimming pared 0 bases from V and 7 bases from J, leaving 6 bases between. The CDR3 DNA reads TGTGCCAGCAGCCAAGAAAGGGGTGGCTACACCTTC. Protein product: CASSQERGGYTF.

The rearrangement uses TRBV3-1 (or the pseudogene TRBV3-2) and TRBJ2-2; TRBD2 might be the D (5 bases). This CDR3 has 14 residues. V gave up 1 base and J gave up 4 bases, with 7 bases separating them. CDR1 and CDR2 (germline): LGHDT, YNNKEL (reference sequence). CDR3 sequence: CASSQVGSTGELFF. For the CDR3, the DNA is TGTGCCAGCAGCCAAGTGGGGAGCACCGGGGAGCTGTTTTTT.

The V gene is TRBV9, the J gene TRBJ2-5; 9 bases are shared with TRBD1. Losses at the gene ends were 0 bases for V and 4 bases for J; bases not matched to a gene: 7. The CDR3 has 16 amino acids. The germline V gene has CDR1 SGDLS and CDR2 YYNGEE. The CDR3 region has the DNA TGTGCCAGCAGCGTAGGTAGGACAGGGGCAGCAGAGACCCAGTACTTC. Its translation: CASSVGRTGAAETQYF.

The chain uses TRBV18 and TRBJ2-1; 8 bases align to TRBD1. CDR3 length equals 15 residues. The ends lost 3 bases at V and 2 bases at J; junction bases unmatched: 3. The germline CDR1 and CDR2 sequences are KGHSH and LQKENI. CDR3 in DNA: TGTGCCAGCTCACCGGGACAGGTCACCTACAATGAGCAGTTCTTC. Its protein is CASSPGQVTYNEQFF.

J is TRBJ1-2 and V is TRBV28; possibly TRBD1 for D (6 bases). The CDR3 loop spans 14 amino acids. V lost 6 bases to trimming and J lost 8 bases, with 19 bases between them. Germline assignment: CDR1 MDHEN and CDR2 SYDVKM. The CDR3: CASRRPETGKGYTF. In DNA form, the CDR3 reads TGTGCCAGCAGACGACCAGAGACAGGAAAGGGCTACACCTTC.

Only one count was recorded for this clone. This sequence joins TRBV6-2 or TRBV6-3 and TRBJ1-5, with D hard to call. From germline, CDR1 is MNHEY and CDR2 SVGEGT. V was trimmed by 0 bases and J by 2 bases, leaving 11 bases between them. The CDR3 extends over 16 amino acids. CDR3 residues: CASSYSKGSGNQPQHF. In nucleotides, the CDR3 is TGTGCCAGCAGTTACTCGAAAGGGTCGGGCAATCAGCCCCAGCATTTT.

This clone was detected only a few times. This chain joins TRBV18 and TRBJ1-4; possibly TRBD1 for D (6 bases). The germline gives CDR1 KGHSH, CDR2 LQKENI. V was pared by 4 bases and J by 8 bases, with 17 bases between. The CDR3 extends over 15 amino acids. The CDR3 DNA reads as TGTGCCAGCTCACGGGTAAGGGGGGCGGAGGAAAAACTGTTTTTT. Protein sequence: CASSRVRGAEEKLFF.

The V and J genes are TRBV3-1 (or the pseudogene TRBV3-2) and TRBJ2-1; D is perhaps TRBD2 (6 bases). The CDR3 loop spans 16 amino acids. With 1 base removed from V and 7 bases from J, the gap between germline ends came to 17 bases. Germline assignment: CDR1 LGHDT and CDR2 YNNKEL (reference sequence). The CDR3 sequence is CASSQAGTPRGNEQFF. The CDR3 DNA is TGTGCCAGCAGCCAAGCCGGGACCCCCCGGGGGAATGAGCAGTTCTTC.

The V call is TRBV9, the J call TRBJ2-1; 8 bases line up with TRBD1. The germline gives CDR1 SGDLS, CDR2 YYNGEE. Unmatched junction bases numbered 3, after V lost 0 bases and J lost 4 bases. The CDR3 loop spans 15 amino acids. CDR3 sequence reads: CASSVDGDRYNEQFF. DNA for the CDR3: TGTGCCAGCAGCGTAGATGGGGACAGGTACAATGAGCAGTTCTTC.

The J gene is TRBJ2-7, the V gene TRBV7-2; D unresolved. Per germline, CDR1 SGHTA and CDR2 FQGNSA. V was pared by 6 bases and J by 3 bases, with 12 bases between. This CDR3 has 13 residues. CDR3 sequence reads: CASSTGPIYEQYF. DNA of the CDR3: TGTGCCAGCAGTACCGGGCCTATCTACGAGCAGTACTTC.

The V and J genes are TRBV7-3 and TRBJ1-4; TRBD1 is a possible D gene (5 bases). V was cut by 2 bases and J by 5 bases, with 6 bases left in between. Germline V gene lookup returns CDR1 SGHTA and CDR2 FQGTGA. The CDR3 has 13 amino acids. The CDR3 loop reads CASSLGANEKLFF. DNA of the CDR3: TGTGCCAGCAGCTTAGGGGCAAATGAAAAACTGTTTTTT.

The chain combines TRBV11-2 with TRBJ2-7; tentatively, D is TRBD2 (6 bases). The CDR3 loop spans 16 amino acids. Between the trimmed V and J ends, which lost 5 bases and 6 bases, there was a span of 23 bases. Germline CDR1 SGHAT, CDR2 FQNNGV. CDR3 protein: CASSPTDLAGIGEQYF. Written as DNA, the CDR3 is TGTGCCAGCAGCCCCACAGATTTGGCGGGAATAGGCGAGCAGTACTTC.

The V and J genes are TRBV15 and TRBJ2-3, with TRBD1 matching over 8 bases. CDR1 LNHNV and CDR2 YYDKDF come from the germline V gene (reference sequence). Germline trimming cut 1 base from V and 0 bases from J; bases unmatched to any gene: 0. The CDR3 contains 15 residues. CDR3 DNA sequence: TGTGCCACCAGCAGAGGGGACAGGAGCACAGATACGCAGTATTTT. It is translated as CATSRGDRSTDTQYF.

The rearrangement uses TRBV28 and TRBJ1-1; TRBD1 matches 8 bases. CDR1 and CDR2 from the germline V gene are MDHEN and SYDVKM. The CDR3 spans 15 residues. The J segment lost 0 bases and the V segment lost 5 bases, leaving 5 bases of the junction unmatched. As DNA, the CDR3 is TGTGCCAGCAGTCCGCCGGGACAGGTGAACACTGAAGCTTTCTTT. Protein product: CASSPPGQVNTEAFF.

The chain is built from TRBV27 and TRBJ1-1, with D perhaps TRBD1 (5 bases). Germline CDR1 MNHEY, CDR2 SMNVEV (reference sequence). The V gene lost 4 bases and the J gene lost 1 base, with 10 bases spanning the gap. The CDR3 runs to 14 residues. CDR3 DNA sequence: TGTGCCAGCAGTTCCGGGACGGGGAACACTGAAGCTTTCTTT. Encoded protein: CASSSGTGNTEAFF.

This clone was detected many times. The V gene is TRBV28, the J gene TRBJ2-7, with 8 bases that match TRBD2. This CDR3 is 15 amino acids long. Germline values: CDR1 MDHEN, CDR2 SYDVKM. V lost 6 bases, J lost 6 bases, and 13 bases stayed unmatched. CDR3 region: CASSQERELSVEQYF. Here the CDR3 DNA reads TGTGCCAGCAGCCAAGAGCGGGAGCTTTCCGTCGAGCAGTACTTC. Drawing the rest from reference TRBV28 and TRBJ2-7, the complete variable domain is DVKVTQSSRYLVKRTGEKVFLECVQDMDHENMFWYRQDPGLGLRLIYFSYDVKMKEKGDIPEGYSVSREKKERFSLILESASTNQTSMYLCASSQERELSVEQYFGPGTRLTVT.

This clone showed up just a few times. The CDR3 coding sequence is TGTGCCAGCAGCTTAGTACAGGAATTCGGCGAGCAGTACTTC. Translation gives CASSLVQEFGEQYF. The rearrangement uses TRBV13 and TRBJ2-7, with D possibly matching TRBD1 (5 bases). V was pared by 1 base and J by 6 bases, with 13 bases between. The CDR3 covers 14 residues. Germline lookup yields CDR1 PRHDT and CDR2 FYEKMQ (reference sequence).

This sequence joins TRBV20-1 and TRBJ1-5; TRBD1 matches at 7 bases. This CDR3 has 15 amino acids. Per germline, CDR1 DFQATT and CDR2 SNEGSKA (reference sequence). V shed 3 bases, J shed 3 bases, and the junction held 8 bases outside the gene matches. The CDR3 nucleotides are TGCAGTGCTAGTAGGGTGGGACAGTACAATCAGCCCCAGCATTTT. It encodes CSASRVGQYNQPQHF.

As for this clone: This sample includes further DNA sequences coding for the same CDR3. This rearrangement joins TRBV9 to TRBJ1-2; tentative D call: TRBD1 (5 bases). With 4 bases removed from V and 2 bases from J, the gap between germline ends came to 12 bases. The CDR3 loop spans 14 amino acids. CDR1 is SGDLS and CDR2 is YYNGEE in the germline V gene. CDR3: CASSPGPVNYGYTF. The CDR3 region has the DNA TGTGCCAGCAGCCCAGGGCCTGTAAACTATGGCTACACCTTC.